This T cell receptor beta chain was sequenced during a study of shared clonotypes between healthy human individuals. Study at large: Donors had three CD4 naive, three CD4 memory, two CD8 naive and one CD8 memory plate apiece. General observations from the study: Approximately 4.6% of naive CD4 clonotypes were shared across several donors.

About this clone: What it binds is unknown.

The CDR3 consists of 13 residues. V was clipped by 3 bases and J by 6 bases, with 12 bases between them. Germline lookup yields CDR1 SGHRS and CDR2 YFSETQ. Sorted-subset replicate PCR reactions were performed with about 200 ng DNA, corresponding to roughly 29,000 T cell genomes. Produced via immunoSEQ multiplex PCR; TCRdb's table is partial and in-frame only. The sample lists 2 million to 2.5 million clones; just over 90% were seen once. The V and J genes are TRBV5-1 and TRBJ1-1; tentative D call: TRBD1 (6 bases). The sequence was obtained from a man aged 18 to 29 in good health. Some clones in this sample may be carry-over from other donors' samples. Material: naive CD4+ T cells from PBMCs. Sample subset: CD45RA+ positively selected. The CDR3 protein is CASSSQGYPEAFF. The CDR3 DNA reads as TGCGCCAGCAGCTCACAGGGATACCCTGAAGCTTTCTTT.